These 32 T cell receptor beta chains were sequenced from one sample in a study of Graves' ophthalmopathy and Graves' hyperthyroidism listed by TCRdb under 2018. The run used an Illumina HiSeq 2000. TCR beta CDR3 regions were amplified from RNA transcripts for repertoire sequencing. The first round of RT-PCR was done with HTBI primers and the Qiagen OneStep RT-PCR kit, and was followed by a second round of multiplex PCR, then size selection and purification. TCRdb reran the public reads through fastp at Q25 and MiXCR, keeping productive beta chains. Each entry is one CDR3 protein sequence, shown with its most common DNA and genes. Counted in this sample were hundreds of thousands of distinct CDR3 sequences; under 50% of them appeared once. Clones ranked in the top ten supply over 2.5% of the sample. Material: peripheral blood. All receptors come from an adult man with Graves' ophthalmopathy.

This chain links TRBV4-2 with TRBJ1-1; 7 positions match TRBD1. The CDR3 sequence is 14 residues long. Per the germline V gene, CDR1 is LGHNA and CDR2 is YNFKEQ. V lost 7 bases and J lost 3; bases outside the gene matches: 8. The CDR3 sequence: CASTPGQLYTEAFF. The CDR3, as DNA: TGTGCCAGCACACCGGGACAGCTATACACTGAAGCTTTCTTT.

This clonotype was counted a few times. V gene TRBV7-8 combines with J gene TRBJ1-4, with a weak D call TRBD1 (5 bases). CDR1 and CDR2 from the germline V gene are SGHVS and FQNEAQ. V shed 2 bases and J shed 2 bases, with 12 bases lying between them. This CDR3 contains 16 residues. This CDR3 is CASSLSGRGTNEKLFF. In nucleotides, the CDR3 is TGTGCCAGCAGCTTATCGGGACGGGGGACTAATGAAAAACTGTTTTTT.

V usage is TRBV6-6 and J usage is TRBJ1-2, with D possibly TRBD1 on 5 matching bases. Trimming removed 0 bases from V and 8 bases from J, with 13 bases in between. This CDR3 comprises 14 residues. CDR1 MNHNY and CDR2 SVGAGI come from the germline V gene (reference sequence). CDR3 nucleotides: TGTGCCAGCAGTTACTCGAGCAGGGACGGAGGCTACACCTTC. It translates to CASSYSSRDGGYTF.

This clonotype showed up just a few times. The chain links TRBV20-1 to TRBJ1-2, with D possibly TRBD1 on 5 matching bases. This CDR3 has 13 amino acids. The V gene's germline CDR1 is DFQATT and CDR2 SNEGSKA (reference sequence). V lost 3 bases and J 3 bases, leaving 11 bases between the germline ends. The CDR3 region is CSARGGGDYGYTF. DNA of the CDR3: TGCAGTGCTAGGGGGGGTGGGGACTATGGCTACACCTTC.

The chain joins TRBV29-1 to TRBJ1-2; 12 bases match TRBD1. With 8 bases clipped from V and 6 bases from J, the junction kept 4 bases outside the gene matches. The CDR3 runs to 12 residues. Per the germline V gene, CDR1 is SQVTM and CDR2 is ANQGSEA. DNA of the CDR3: TGCAGCAGGGACAGGGGGCGTGATGGCTACACCTTC. Protein sequence: CSRDRGRDGYTF.

This clonotype has a handful of counts. The chain recombines TRBV2 with TRBJ2-5; 10 nucleotides line up with TRBD2. Looked up from germline, CDR1 is SNHLY and CDR2 is FYNNEI. This CDR3 comprises 15 residues. The ends lost 10 bases at V and 1 base at J; junction bases unmatched: 9. The CDR3 is CATLPLAGPQETQYF. Written as DNA, the CDR3 is TGTGCCACCCTCCCACTAGCGGGACCCCAAGAGACCCAGTACTTC.

This clonotype has ten or more counts. This chain joins TRBV29-1 and TRBJ2-5, with D tentatively TRBD2 (5 bases). The CDR3 is 12 residues long. The V end was cut by 4 bases, the J end by 6 bases, with 12 bases between. Germline loops: CDR1 SQVTM, CDR2 ANQGSEA. CDR3 sequence: CSVVVWEQTQYF. The CDR3 coding sequence is TGCAGCGTTGTTGTCTGGGAGCAGACCCAGTACTTC.

The V and J genes are TRBV7-4 and TRBJ1-1; no clear D gene. Trimming shortened V by 5 bases and J by 4 bases, and 26 bases separated the two germline ends. Germline V gene sequence: CDR1 SGHVT, CDR2 SQSDAQ. CDR3 length equals 18 residues. This chain's CDR3 is CASSPFDVTGSPPTEAFF. CDR3 DNA: TGTGCCAGCAGCCCTTTTGACGTGACCGGATCCCCACCCACTGAAGCTTTCTTT.

This clonotype was counted ten times or more. V usage is TRBV7-8 and J usage is TRBJ1-5; TRBD1 might be the D (6 bases). Deletions cut 1 base from V and 5 bases from J, with 15 bases between. Germline values: CDR1 SGHVS, CDR2 FQNEAQ. The CDR3 spans 16 residues. CDR3 region: CASSLVRGAGDQPQHF. CDR3 nucleotides: TGTGCCAGCAGCTTAGTTCGAGGGGCAGGGGATCAGCCCCAGCATTTT.

The chain carries TRBV7-3 and TRBJ2-7, with D perhaps TRBD1 or TRBD2 (6 bases each). Trimming left V 2 bases short and J 12 bases short, with 23 bases between. Germline assignment: CDR1 SGHTA and CDR2 FQGTGA. This CDR3 has 15 amino acids. CDR3: CASSLGQQNPGRWYF. The CDR3 nucleotides read TGTGCCAGCAGCTTAGGACAGCAGAACCCGGGGAGGTGGTACTTC.

This clonotype was counted many times. The chain joins TRBV6-4 to TRBJ1-1; unclear D gene. The CDR3 is 13 amino acids. The V end was cut by 4 bases, the J end by 1 base, with 7 bases between. Per germline, CDR1 MRHNA and CDR2 SNTAGT. CDR3 in amino acids: CASSAEANTEAFF. The CDR3 DNA sequence: TGTGCCAGCAGTGCGGAAGCGAACACTGAAGCTTTCTTT.

This clonotype came up a few times. The rearrangement uses TRBV6-5 and TRBJ1-1; the D gene is possibly TRBD1 (5 bases). The V gene lost 4 bases and the J gene lost 5 bases, with 11 bases spanning the gap. The germline V gene encodes CDR1 MNHEY and CDR2 SVGAGI. The CDR3 runs to 13 residues. The CDR3 DNA is TGTGCCAGCAGTTCAGGGATCAGGACTGAAGCTTTCTTT. Translation gives CASSSGIRTEAFF.

Notes on this clonotype: Since the CDR3 does not end with the conserved phenylalanine or tryptophan, this likely comes from a read error. The limits of the CDR3 on the DNA are not certain, so only TCRdb's listed CDR3 is given. V and J are TRBV6-1 and TRBJ1-4; the table's D call of TRBD1 was not tested on the DNA. Germline V CDR1 and CDR2: MNHNS, SASEGT. The CDR3 spans 8 residues, counting both ends. The CDR3 sequence is CASTAAGH.

The chain uses TRBV29-1 and TRBJ1-5, with unresolved D. The V and J ends lost 4 bases and 2 bases respectively, with 12 bases between them. Per germline, CDR1 SQVTM and CDR2 ANQGSEA. CDR3 length equals 14 residues. The CDR3: CSVVLGWGNQPQHF. The CDR3 nucleotides read TGCAGCGTTGTGTTGGGTTGGGGCAATCAGCCCCAGCATTTT.

Here the CDR3 DNA reads TGTGCCAGCAGTGCGGCAGATTCACCCCTCCACTTT. It yields the protein CASSAADSPLHF. This chain uses TRBV2 with TRBJ1-6; D remains ambiguous. The CDR3 is 12 residues long. The V and J ends lost 4 bases and 8 bases respectively, with 6 bases between them. Germline values: CDR1 SNHLY, CDR2 FYNNEI.

This clonotype was counted many times. The rearrangement joins TRBV9 to TRBJ2-6, with 9 bases identical to TRBD1. The CDR3 totals 16 residues. After removal of 0 bases from V and 3 bases from J, the junction contained 1 base not matched to a gene. CDR1 and CDR2 from the germline V gene are SGDLS and YYNGEE. DNA of the CDR3: TGTGCCAGCAGCGTAGTGACAGGGGGTGGGGCCAACGTCCTGACTTTC. It translates to CASSVVTGGGANVLTF.

In regard to this clonotype: A read error is possible here, since a much larger clone lies one base away. V usage is TRBV7-9 and J usage is TRBJ2-5, with TRBD1 matching over 7 bases. CDR1 and CDR2 from the germline V gene are SEHNR and FQNEAQ (reference sequence). The CDR3 is made up of 13 amino acids. CDR3 in amino acids: CASSHGQVEAQYF. In nucleotides, the CDR3 is TGTGCCAGCAGCCATGGACAGGTAGAGGCCCAGTACTTC. Drawing the rest from reference TRBV7-9 and TRBJ2-5, the complete variable domain is DTGVSQNPRHKITKRGQNVTFRCDPISEHNRLYWYRQTLGQGPEFLTYFQNEAQLEKSRLLSDRFSAERPKGSFSTLEIQRTEQGDSAMYLCASSHGQVEAQYFGPGTRLLVL.

This clonotype was seen ten or more times. CDR3 amino acids: CASKIGTGEYEQYF. CDR3 DNA: TGTGCCAGCAAGATTGGGACAGGAGAGTACGAGCAGTACTTC. This chain links TRBV2 with TRBJ2-7; 8 bases align to TRBD1. V shed 7 bases and J 4 bases; nucleotides not matched to a gene: 9. This CDR3 contains 14 residues. Germline V CDR1 and CDR2: SNHLY, FYNNEI. Looking up the rest from reference TRBV2 and TRBJ2-7 gives the full variable domain: EPEVTQTPSHQVTQMGQEVILRCVPISNHLYFYWYRQILGQKVEFLVSFYNNEISEKSEIFDDQFSVERPDGSNFTLKIRSTKLEDSAMYFCASKIGTGEYEQYFGPGTRLTVT.

The chain is built from TRBV25-1 and TRBJ1-1; 8 bases map to TRBD1. Germline V gene sequence: CDR1 MGHDK, CDR2 SYGVNS. Trimming removed 4 bases from V and 12 bases from J; junction bases left unmatched: 4. The CDR3 has 11 residues. CDR3 in DNA: TGTGCCAGCAGTGGAACAGGGGGGACTTTCTTT. Protein product: CASSGTGGTFF.

In its sample, this clonotype was seen many times. The chain employs TRBV14 and TRBJ1-1; D is ambiguous. The CDR3 runs 14 residues. With 0 bases removed from V and 3 bases from J, the gap between germline ends came to 8 bases. Per the germline V gene, CDR1 is SGHDN and CDR2 is FVKESK. DNA of the CDR3: TGTGCCAGCAGCCAAGATCGGAGGGACACTGAAGCTTTCTTT. It encodes CASSQDRRDTEAFF.

J is TRBJ1-1 and V is TRBV7-8, with 9 bases that match TRBD1. The V gene's germline CDR1 is SGHVS and CDR2 FQNEAQ. The CDR3 has 15 amino acids. V lost 7 bases and J lost 2; bases outside the gene matches: 8. The chain's CDR3 is CASTQGQGRNTEAFF. Written as DNA, the CDR3 is TGTGCCAGCACCCAGGGACAGGGTAGAAACACTGAAGCTTTCTTT.

This clonotype appeared many times. The chain uses TRBV4-3 and TRBJ1-1; TRBD1 is a possible D gene (5 bases). The germline V and J ends were trimmed by 4 bases and 1 base, with 10 bases remaining between them. This CDR3 contains 14 residues. Germline CDR1 is LGHNA and CDR2 is YSLEER. CDR3 in amino acids: CASSRGDANTEAFF. The CDR3 nucleotides are TGCGCCAGCAGCCGCGGGGACGCGAACACTGAAGCTTTCTTT.

V and J are TRBV11-1 and TRBJ1-1; 9 positions agree with TRBD1. CDR3 size: 17 residues. The germline gives CDR1 SGHAT, CDR2 FQDESV (reference sequence). V shed 4 bases, J shed 5 bases, and the junction held 14 bases outside the gene matches. The CDR3 bases are TGTGCCAGCAGCTGGGGGAAAGAACAGGGGGCGCAGACTGAAGCTTTCTTT. It yields the protein CASSWGKEQGAQTEAFF.

This clonotype was observed many times. The chain joins TRBV2 to TRBJ2-7, with D possibly being TRBD1 or TRBD2 (5 bases each). From germline, CDR1 is SNHLY and CDR2 FYNNEI. The length of the CDR3 is 14 residues. The V end was cut by 7 bases, the J end by 5 bases, with 18 bases between. CDR3: CASKGTVQPNEQYF. As DNA, the CDR3 is TGTGCCAGCAAAGGGACGGTACAACCCAACGAGCAGTACTTC.

In this sample, this clonotype turned up many times. The gene calls are TRBV20-1 and TRBJ1-1, with 9 bases fitting TRBD1. The V segment lost 5 bases and the J segment 0 bases; nucleotides outside the gene matches: 4. CDR3 length equals 14 residues. CDR1 is DFQATT and CDR2 is SNEGSKA in the germline V gene (reference sequence). CDR3 sequence: CSAGTGSMNTEAFF. CDR3 nucleotide sequence: TGCAGTGCTGGGACAGGGAGTATGAACACTGAAGCTTTCTTT.

This clonotype was counted many times. V and J are TRBV12-3 or TRBV12-4 and TRBJ1-2, with 7 nucleotides matching TRBD1. V lost 1 base, J lost 7 bases, and 6 bases stayed unmatched. This CDR3 is built from 14 residues. The CDR3 nucleotides are TGTGCCAGCAGTTTAGAATCTGGGGACAGTGGCTACACCTTC. Its protein product is CASSLESGDSGYTF.

This clonotype was seen only once. This may be a read error: a much more frequent sequence differs by one nucleotide. The CDR3 is CSAPHPRRGNTEAFF. CDR3 nucleotides: TGCAGTGCTCCACACCCACGAAGGGGGAACACTGAAGCTTTCTTT. The chain recombines TRBV20-1 with TRBJ1-1; TRBD1 is a possible D gene (5 bases). V lost 5 bases and J 1 base, leaving 17 bases between the germline ends. There are 15 residues in the CDR3. Germline V gene sequence: CDR1 DFQATT, CDR2 SNEGSKA (reference sequence).

This clonotype was seen a few times. The gene calls are TRBV10-3 and TRBJ1-4; D uncertain. CDR1 and CDR2 (germline): ENHRY, SYGVKD. CDR3 size: 14 residues. With 10 bases removed from V and 2 bases from J, the gap between germline ends came to 14 bases. CDR3 bases: TGTGCCAGCGCATCGGGTGTCACTAATGAAAAACTGTTTTTT. This codes for CASASGVTNEKLFF.

This clonotype occurred many times. The rearrangement uses TRBV12-3 or TRBV12-4 and TRBJ1-3; D perhaps matches TRBD1 (5 bases). V was pared by 6 bases and J by 3 bases, with 15 bases between. This CDR3 region has 15 residues. CDR3 DNA sequence: TGTGCCAGCAGACCCGCGACGGGGGGTGGAAACACCATATATTTT. Translation gives CASRPATGGGNTIYF.

The table lists this clonotype with many counts. The chain carries TRBV10-2 and TRBJ1-1, with TRBD1 as a possible D gene (5 bases). With 10 bases removed from V and 4 bases from J, the gap between germline ends came to 13 bases. CDR3 length equals 12 residues. Germline CDR1 reads WSHSY; CDR2 reads SAAADI. CDR3 DNA: TGCGCCACCAATACAGGTGGCACTGAAGCTTTCTTT. This encodes CATNTGGTEAFF.

This clonotype was counted many times. The J gene is TRBJ1-2, the V gene TRBV7-9; D gene unclear. The V and J ends lost 5 bases and 0 bases respectively, with 10 bases between them. CDR3 length: 14 amino acids. Germline loops: CDR1 SEHNR, CDR2 FQNEAQ (reference sequence). In DNA form, the CDR3 reads TGTGCCAGCAGCGGTTCGGGGACTAACTATGGCTACACCTTC. It encodes CASSGSGTNYGYTF.

The V gene is TRBV7-9, the J gene TRBJ1-1, with 7 bases identical to TRBD1. This CDR3 has 16 residues. V lost 3 bases and J lost 8; bases outside the gene matches: 15. Germline-derived CDR1 and CDR2 are SEHNR and FQNEAQ (reference sequence). The DNA for the CDR3 is TGTGCCAGCAGCTTCCTACAGGGGTCTACCGGGGCCGAAGCTTTCTTT. Translated, it gives CASSFLQGSTGAEAFF.